A single T cell receptor beta chain is shown here with its context. The V end was cut by 1 base, the J end by 3 bases, with 13 bases between. Germline CDR1 and CDR2: LNHNV and YYDKDF (reference sequence). The CDR3 is 15 residues long. This sample is part of a study of patients and donors after allogeneic stem cell transplantation. TCRdb passed the RT-PCR reads through MiXCR, listing each CDR3 protein once. The sample has hundreds of thousands of distinct CDR3 sequences, around 15% seen once. This rearrangement joins TRBV15 to TRBJ2-7, with D possibly being TRBD1 or TRBD2 (5 bases each). The sequence was collected from a human donor who was either an allogeneic HSCT recipient or a stem cell or donor lymphocyte infusion donor (not recorded which). It is not recorded whose cells these are; they may come from a transplant donor. Sequencing input: blood, either unsorted or a sorted T cell fraction (not recorded which). The CDR3 DNA reads as TGTGCCACCAGCAGAGTAAGGGGAGCGGACTACGAGCAGTACTTC. Protein product: CATSRVRGADYEQYF.